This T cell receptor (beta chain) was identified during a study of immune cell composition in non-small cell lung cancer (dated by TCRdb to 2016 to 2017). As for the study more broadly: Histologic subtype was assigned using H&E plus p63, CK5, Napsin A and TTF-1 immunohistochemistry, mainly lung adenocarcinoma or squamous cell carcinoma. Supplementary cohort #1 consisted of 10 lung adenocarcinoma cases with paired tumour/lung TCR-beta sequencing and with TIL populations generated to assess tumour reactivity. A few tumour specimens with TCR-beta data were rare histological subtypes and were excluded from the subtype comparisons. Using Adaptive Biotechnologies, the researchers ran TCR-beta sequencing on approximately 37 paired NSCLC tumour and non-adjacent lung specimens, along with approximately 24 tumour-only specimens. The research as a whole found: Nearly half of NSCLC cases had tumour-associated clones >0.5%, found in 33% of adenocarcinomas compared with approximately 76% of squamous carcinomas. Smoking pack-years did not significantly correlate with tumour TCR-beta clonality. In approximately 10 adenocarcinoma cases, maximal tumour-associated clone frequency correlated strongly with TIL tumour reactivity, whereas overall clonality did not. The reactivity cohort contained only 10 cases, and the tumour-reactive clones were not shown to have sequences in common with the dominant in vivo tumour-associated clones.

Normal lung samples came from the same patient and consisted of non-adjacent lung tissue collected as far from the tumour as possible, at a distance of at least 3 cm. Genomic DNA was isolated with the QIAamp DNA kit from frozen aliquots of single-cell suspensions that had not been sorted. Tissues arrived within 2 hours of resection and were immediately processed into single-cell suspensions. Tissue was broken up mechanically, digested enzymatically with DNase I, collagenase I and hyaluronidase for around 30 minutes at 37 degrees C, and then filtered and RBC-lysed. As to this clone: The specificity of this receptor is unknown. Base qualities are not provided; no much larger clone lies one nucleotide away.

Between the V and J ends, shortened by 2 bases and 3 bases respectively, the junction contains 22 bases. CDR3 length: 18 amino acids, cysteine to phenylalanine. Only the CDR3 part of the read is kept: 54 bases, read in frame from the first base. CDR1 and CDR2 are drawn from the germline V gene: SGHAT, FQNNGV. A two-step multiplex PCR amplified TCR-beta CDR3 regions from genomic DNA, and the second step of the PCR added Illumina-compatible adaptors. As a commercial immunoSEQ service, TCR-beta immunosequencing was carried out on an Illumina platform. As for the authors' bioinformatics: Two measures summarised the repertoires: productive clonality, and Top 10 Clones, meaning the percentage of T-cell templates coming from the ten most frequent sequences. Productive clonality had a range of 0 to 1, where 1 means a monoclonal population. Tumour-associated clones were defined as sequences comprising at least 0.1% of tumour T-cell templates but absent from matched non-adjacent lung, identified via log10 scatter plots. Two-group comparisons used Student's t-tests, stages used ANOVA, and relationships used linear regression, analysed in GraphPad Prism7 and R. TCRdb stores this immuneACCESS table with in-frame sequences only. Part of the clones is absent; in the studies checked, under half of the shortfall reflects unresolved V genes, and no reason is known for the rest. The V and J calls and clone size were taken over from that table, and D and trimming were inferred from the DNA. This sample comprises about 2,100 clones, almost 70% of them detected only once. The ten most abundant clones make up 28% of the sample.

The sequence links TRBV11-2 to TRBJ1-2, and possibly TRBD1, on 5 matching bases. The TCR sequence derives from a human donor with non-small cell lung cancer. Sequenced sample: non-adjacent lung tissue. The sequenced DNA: TGTGCCAGCAGCTTAACTTTCGGGGGGGTAGGGGAACACTATGGCTACACCTTC. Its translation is CASSLTFGGVGEHYGYTF.